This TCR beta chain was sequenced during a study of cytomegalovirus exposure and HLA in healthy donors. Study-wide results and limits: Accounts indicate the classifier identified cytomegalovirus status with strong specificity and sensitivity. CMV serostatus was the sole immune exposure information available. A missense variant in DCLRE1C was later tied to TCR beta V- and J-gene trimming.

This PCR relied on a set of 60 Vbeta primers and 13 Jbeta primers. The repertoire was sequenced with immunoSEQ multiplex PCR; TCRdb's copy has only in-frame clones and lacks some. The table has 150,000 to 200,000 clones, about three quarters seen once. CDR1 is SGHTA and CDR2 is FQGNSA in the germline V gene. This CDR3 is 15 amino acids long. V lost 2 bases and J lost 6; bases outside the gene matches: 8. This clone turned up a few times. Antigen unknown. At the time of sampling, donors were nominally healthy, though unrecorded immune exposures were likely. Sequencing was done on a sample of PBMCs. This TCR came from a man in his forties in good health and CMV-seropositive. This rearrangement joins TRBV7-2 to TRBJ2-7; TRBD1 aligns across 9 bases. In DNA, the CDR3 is TGTGCCAGCAGCTTACCCCCGGGACAGGGCGCCGAGCAGTACTTC. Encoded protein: CASSLPPGQGAEQYF.